The T cell receptor beta chain under discussion was sequenced for a study of cytomegalovirus exposure and HLA in healthy donors. Study in general: Earlier findings included about 120 million unique TCR beta sequences obtained from 180 million or so T cells. Early on, a data release was issued that held 80 million or so unique TCRs from HLA-typed donors. General observations from the study: In a later analysis, a missense DCLRE1C variant was linked to TCR beta V- and J-gene trimming.

Note on this clone: Its specificity is not known.

It was with 60 Vbeta and 13 Jbeta primers that the PCR ran. Libraries were prepared by immunoSEQ multiplex PCR; TCRdb keeps only in-frame clonotypes and omits some of them. This table has 150,000 to 200,000 clones, about 79% appearing once. The ends were cut back, 4 bases at V and 5 bases at J, with 15 bases in the middle. The CDR3 contains 14 residues. CDR1 is SGHRS, CDR2 YFSETQ, per germline. This sequence joins TRBV5-1 and TRBJ1-2; D not certain. Sequencing used PBMCs. The sequence derives from a woman between 45 and 60 years old in good health and CMV-seronegative. The CDR3 DNA sequence: TGCGCCAGCAGCGGGCAGAGGGAACCTTATGGCTACACCTTC. Encoded protein: CASSGQREPYGYTF.